This record looks at one T cell receptor beta chain sequence and its context. Trimming removed 9 bases from V and 7 bases from J, with 25 bases in between. This CDR3 region has 15 residues. The data were obtained in a study of blood T cell repertoires in COVID-19. Using immunoSEQ multiplex PCR, the repertoire was profiled, and TCRdb retains in-frame clones only, with some absent. This table holds 200,000 to 250,000 clones, 70% to 90% found once. The clonotype originates from a man younger than 45 who had recovered from COVID-19. Sequencing was performed on PBMCs or T cells enriched from blood (not recorded which). The gene calls are TRBV5-3 and TRBJ1-2; D is undetermined. TRBV5-3 is marked as an open reading frame, function uncertain. Written as DNA, the CDR3 is TGTGCCATCCCGACATCCCCTACTCCGGAACGTGGCTACACCTTC. Its protein product is CAIPTSPTPERGYTF.